The T cell receptor beta chain under discussion was sequenced for a study of blood T cell repertoires in COVID-19. The overall study: Donors in the United States, Italy and Spain gave samples during acute or convalescent COVID-19. PBMCs, B-cell-depleted T cells, or T cells provided the cDNA or gDNA that made up the material.

Clinical history as reported by participants underpinned cohort assignment. The data were produced by immunoSEQ multiplex PCR, yet TCRdb's version contains in-frame clones alone and is incomplete. The sample lists about 310,000 clones, around 91% occurring once. This clone was counted a single time. The CDR3 covers 18 residues. V was trimmed by 2 bases and J by 3 bases, leaving 20 bases between them. Per germline, CDR1 SGHVS and CDR2 FQNEAQ. The chain combines TRBV7-8 with TRBJ1-3, with D possibly being TRBD1 (5 bases). The origin of this receptor is a woman aged 40 to 50 who had recovered from COVID-19. The sample taken for sequencing was PBMCs or T cells enriched from blood (not recorded which). CDR3 protein: CASSLKPQGEGVGNTIYF. DNA for the CDR3: TGTGCCAGCAGCTTAAAGCCCCAGGGTGAAGGGGTTGGAAACACCATATATTTT.